Below are 8 T cell receptor beta chains sequenced from a single sample in a study of control samples from healthy donors and cancer patients. TCRdb's copy holds only in-frame clones and misses some; the assay was immunoSEQ multiplex PCR. This sample yields 120,000 or so clones, of which almost 95% are seen a single time; 0.5% to 0.7% belongs to the top ten. The sample was PBMCs. The receptor source for this set is an elderly man with head and neck cancer.

The chain is built from TRBV12-5 and TRBJ1-5, with D possibly matching TRBD1 (6 bases). The CDR3 is 16 residues long. V lost 5 bases to trimming and J lost 1 base, with 15 bases between them. Germline CDR1 and CDR2: LGHNT and FRNRAP. CDR3 DNA sequence: TGTGCTAGTGGTCCGGGGACAAGGGGGAGCAATCAGCCCCAGCATTTT. Translating it yields CASGPGTRGSNQPQHF.

DNA for the CDR3: TGTGCCAGCAGTAAAGGGACAGGGGGAGCAGATACGCAGTATTTT. It yields the protein CASSKGTGGADTQYF. The V and J genes are TRBV6-2 or TRBV6-3 and TRBJ2-3; TRBD1 matches at 11 bases. With 5 bases clipped from V and 4 bases from J, the junction kept 5 bases outside the gene matches. Germline lookup yields CDR1 MNHEY and CDR2 SVGEGT. This CDR3 is built from 15 residues.

Comments on this clone: Without the conserved terminal phenylalanine or tryptophan, this CDR3 likely stems from a read error. The V call is TRBV12-3 or TRBV12-4, the J call TRBJ1-2; a weak D match, TRBD1 (5 bases). The CDR3 sequence is 13 residues long. V lost 1 base and J lost 8, with 11 bases in between. Written as DNA, the CDR3 is TGTGCCAGCAGTTTAGACGGGAGGGGAGGCTACACCCTC. It translates to CASSLDGRGGYTL.

Regarding this clone: Other DNA sequences in the same sample also yield this CDR3. V gene TRBV4-1 combines with J gene TRBJ2-2, with 9 bases fitting TRBD1. Germline V gives CDR1 MGHRA, CDR2 YSYEKL. This CDR3 has 15 residues. V trimming: 4 bases; J trimming: 7 bases; junction bases outside the gene matches: 7. CDR3 coding DNA: TGCGCCAGCAGCCGGGGACAGGGTGGGGGCGGGGAGCTGTTTTTT. Amino acid sequence: CASSRGQGGGGELFF.

In this sample, this clone turned up a few times. This sequence joins TRBV6-5 and TRBJ1-1; D not resolved. With 6 bases removed from V and 2 bases from J, the gap between germline ends came to 16 bases. The CDR3 has 15 residues. CDR1 is MNHEY, CDR2 SVGAGI, per germline. The CDR3 sequence is CASSLTYRANTEAFF. The CDR3 nucleotides are TGTGCCAGCAGCCTTACGTACCGGGCCAACACTGAAGCTTTCTTT.

The V call is TRBV30, the J call TRBJ2-3, with TRBD1 identical over 7 bases. CDR1 is GTSNPN, CDR2 SVGIG, per germline (reference sequence). CDR3 length equals 15 residues. V gave up 0 bases and J gave up 6 bases; unmatched junction bases: 9. DNA for the CDR3: TGTGCCTGGAGTGTAATGGCAGGGGGTTCGGATACGCAGTATTTT. It encodes CAWSVMAGGSDTQYF.

The rearrangement links TRBV9 to TRBJ2-5; D could derive from TRBD1 or TRBD2 (5 bases each). There are 15 residues in the CDR3. Trimming stripped 2 bases from V and 3 bases from J, with 14 bases between. Looked up from germline, CDR1 is SGDLS and CDR2 is YYNGEE. DNA for the CDR3: TGTGCCAGCAGCGTCATGGGACGTGGGGAAGAGACCCAGTACTTC. Protein: CASSVMGRGEETQYF. Together with reference TRBV9 and TRBJ2-5, the CDR3 gives the full variable domain: DSGVTQTPKHLITATGQRVTLRCSPRSGDLSVYWYQQSLDQGLQFLIQYYNGEERAKGNILERFSAQQFPDLHSELNLSSLELGDSALYFCASSVMGRGEETQYFGPGTRLLVL.

This chain uses TRBV18 with TRBJ2-1; possible D gene TRBD2, 6 bases. CDR1 KGHSH and CDR2 LQKENI come from the germline V gene. CDR3 length: 16 amino acids. Trimming left V 0 bases short and J 5 bases short, with 14 bases between. DNA of the CDR3: TGTGCCAGCTCACCACCAGTTAGCGGAAACAACAATGAGCAGTTCTTC. Translation gives CASSPPVSGNNNEQFF.